The clone carrying this TCR beta chain was observed a single time. This record comes from a study of CD8 T cells in ankylosing spondylitis. TCRdb reprocessed the 5' RACE reads via MiXCR and lists one record per CDR3 protein. This table has about 110,000 distinct CDR3 sequences, nearly 25% appearing once. The germline gives CDR1 LGHDT, CDR2 YNNKEL (reference sequence). The CDR3 runs 13 residues. The ends were cut back, 7 bases at V and 7 bases at J, with 16 bases in the middle. The J gene is TRBJ2-5, the V gene TRBV3-1; possibly TRBD2 for D (5 bases). The TCR comes from a male donor with ankylosing spondylitis. The sample taken for sequencing was synovial fluid, either unsorted or a sorted T cell fraction (not recorded which). The CDR3 bases are TGTGCCAGCACCCCACCTGGCGCGGGGACCCAGTACTTC. Encoded protein: CASTPPGAGTQYF.